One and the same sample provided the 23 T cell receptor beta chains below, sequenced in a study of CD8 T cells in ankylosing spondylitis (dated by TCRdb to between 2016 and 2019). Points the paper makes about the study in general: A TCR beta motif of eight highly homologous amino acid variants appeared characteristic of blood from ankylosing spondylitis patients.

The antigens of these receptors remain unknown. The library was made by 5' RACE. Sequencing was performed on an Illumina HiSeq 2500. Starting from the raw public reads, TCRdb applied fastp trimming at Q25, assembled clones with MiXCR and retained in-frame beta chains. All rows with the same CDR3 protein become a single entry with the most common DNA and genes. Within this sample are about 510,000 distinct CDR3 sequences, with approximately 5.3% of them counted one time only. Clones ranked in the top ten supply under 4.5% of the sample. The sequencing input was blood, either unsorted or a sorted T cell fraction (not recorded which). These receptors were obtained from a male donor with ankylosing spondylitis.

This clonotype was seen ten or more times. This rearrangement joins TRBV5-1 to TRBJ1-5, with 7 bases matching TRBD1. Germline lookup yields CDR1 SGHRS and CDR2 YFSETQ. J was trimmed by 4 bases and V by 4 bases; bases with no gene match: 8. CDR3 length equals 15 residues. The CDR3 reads CASSAQGGPNQPQHF. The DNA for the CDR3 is TGCGCCAGCAGCGCGCAAGGGGGCCCGAATCAGCCCCAGCATTTT.

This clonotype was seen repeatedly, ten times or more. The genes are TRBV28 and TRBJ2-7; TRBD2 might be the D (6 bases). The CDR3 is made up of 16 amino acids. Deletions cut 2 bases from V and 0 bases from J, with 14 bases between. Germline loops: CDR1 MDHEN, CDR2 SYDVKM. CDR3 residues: CASSLGGKVLSYEQYF. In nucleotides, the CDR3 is TGTGCCAGCAGTTTAGGCGGGAAGGTGCTCTCCTACGAGCAGTACTTC.

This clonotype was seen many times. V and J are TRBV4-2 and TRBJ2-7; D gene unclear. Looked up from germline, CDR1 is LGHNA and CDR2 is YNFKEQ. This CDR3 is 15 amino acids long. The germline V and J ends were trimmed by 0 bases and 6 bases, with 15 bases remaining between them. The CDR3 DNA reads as TGTGCCAGCAGCCAAGATCATACGACGCGCGGCGAGCAGTACTTC. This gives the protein CASSQDHTTRGEQYF.

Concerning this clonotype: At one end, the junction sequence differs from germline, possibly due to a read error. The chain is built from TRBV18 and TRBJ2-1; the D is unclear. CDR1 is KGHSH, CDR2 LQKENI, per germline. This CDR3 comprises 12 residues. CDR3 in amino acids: CASSPSRSLDDF. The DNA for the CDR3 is TGTGCCAGCTCACCCTCCAGAAGCCTAGACGACTTC.

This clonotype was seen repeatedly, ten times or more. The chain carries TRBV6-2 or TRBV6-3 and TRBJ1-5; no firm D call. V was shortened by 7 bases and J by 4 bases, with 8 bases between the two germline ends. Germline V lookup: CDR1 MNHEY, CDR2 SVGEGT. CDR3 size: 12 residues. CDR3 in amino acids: CASKARNQPQHF. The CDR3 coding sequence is TGTGCCAGCAAGGCCAGGAATCAGCCCCAGCATTTT.

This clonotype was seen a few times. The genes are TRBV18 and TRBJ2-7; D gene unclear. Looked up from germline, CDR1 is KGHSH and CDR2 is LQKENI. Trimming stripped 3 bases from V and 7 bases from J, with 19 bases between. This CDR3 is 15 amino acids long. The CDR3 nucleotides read TGTGCCAGCTCACCGTCTATTGAGTCGAGGTGGGAGCAGTACTTC. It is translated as CASSPSIESRWEQYF. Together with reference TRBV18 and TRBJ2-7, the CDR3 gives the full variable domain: NAGVMQNPRHLVRRRGQEARLRCSPMKGHSHVYWYRQLPEEGLKFMVYLQKENIIDESGMPKERFSAEFPKEGPSILRIQQVVRGDSAAYFCASSPSIESRWEQYFGPGTRLTVT.

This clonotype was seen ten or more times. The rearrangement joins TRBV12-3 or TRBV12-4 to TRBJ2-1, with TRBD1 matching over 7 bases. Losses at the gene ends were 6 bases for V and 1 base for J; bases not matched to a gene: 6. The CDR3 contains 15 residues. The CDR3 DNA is TGTGCCAGCAGCAGGGGGAGAGAGTCCTACAATGAGCAGTTCTTC. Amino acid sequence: CASSRGRESYNEQFF.

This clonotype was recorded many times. The CDR3 DNA reads TGTGCCAGCAGCGCACTCTTTGATTTGGGGACAGGGGGGACGACAGAAGGAGCTTTCTTT. It yields the protein CASSALFDLGTGGTTEGAFF. This chain joins TRBV9 and TRBJ1-1; 11 positions agree with TRBD1. V shed 3 bases, J shed 10 bases, and the junction held 26 bases outside the gene matches. CDR3 size: 20 residues. Germline V lookup: CDR1 SGDLS, CDR2 YYNGEE.

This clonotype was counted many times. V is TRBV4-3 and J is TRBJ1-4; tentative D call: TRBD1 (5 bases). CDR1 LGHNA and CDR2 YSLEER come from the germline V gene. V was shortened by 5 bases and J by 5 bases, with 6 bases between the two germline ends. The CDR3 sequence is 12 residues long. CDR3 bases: TGCGCCAGCAGCGGGGCGAATGAAAAACTGTTTTTT. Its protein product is CASSGANEKLFF.

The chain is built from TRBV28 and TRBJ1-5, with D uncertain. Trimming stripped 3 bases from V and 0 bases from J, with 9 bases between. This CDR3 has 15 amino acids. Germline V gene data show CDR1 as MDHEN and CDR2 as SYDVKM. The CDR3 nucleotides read TGTGCCAGCAGTTTGGATTTCAATAGCAATCAGCCCCAGCATTTT. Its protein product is CASSLDFNSNQPQHF.

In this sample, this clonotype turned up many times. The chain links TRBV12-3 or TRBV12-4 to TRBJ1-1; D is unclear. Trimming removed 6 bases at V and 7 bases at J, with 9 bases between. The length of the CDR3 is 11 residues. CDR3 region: CASSLRVEAFF. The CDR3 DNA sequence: TGTGCCAGCAGCCTTCGGGTTGAAGCTTTCTTT.

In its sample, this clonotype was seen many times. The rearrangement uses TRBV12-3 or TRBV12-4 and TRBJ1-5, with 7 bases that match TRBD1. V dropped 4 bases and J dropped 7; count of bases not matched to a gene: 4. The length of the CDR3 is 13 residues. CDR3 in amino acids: CASSSPGQQPQHF. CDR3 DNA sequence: TGTGCCAGCAGTTCCCCGGGACAGCAGCCCCAGCATTTT.

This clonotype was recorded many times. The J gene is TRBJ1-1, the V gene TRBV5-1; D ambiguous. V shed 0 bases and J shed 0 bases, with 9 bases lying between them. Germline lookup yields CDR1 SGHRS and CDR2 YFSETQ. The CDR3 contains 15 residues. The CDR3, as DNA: TGCGCCAGCAGCTTGGACTGGGGTATGAACACTGAAGCTTTCTTT. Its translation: CASSLDWGMNTEAFF.

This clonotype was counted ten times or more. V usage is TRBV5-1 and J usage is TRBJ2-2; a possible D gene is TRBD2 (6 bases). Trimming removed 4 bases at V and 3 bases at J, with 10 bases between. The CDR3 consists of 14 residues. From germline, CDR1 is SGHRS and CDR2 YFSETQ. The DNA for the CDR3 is TGCGCCAGCAGCCCACGGGAGCACACCGGGGAGCTGTTTTTT. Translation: CASSPREHTGELFF.

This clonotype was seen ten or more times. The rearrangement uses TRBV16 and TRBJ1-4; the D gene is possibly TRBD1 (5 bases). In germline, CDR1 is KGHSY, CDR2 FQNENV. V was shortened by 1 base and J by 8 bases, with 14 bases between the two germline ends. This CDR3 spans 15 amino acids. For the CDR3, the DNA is TGTGCCAGCAGCCAATACAAAAACCCAGGGGAAAAACTGTTTTTT. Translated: CASSQYKNPGEKLFF.

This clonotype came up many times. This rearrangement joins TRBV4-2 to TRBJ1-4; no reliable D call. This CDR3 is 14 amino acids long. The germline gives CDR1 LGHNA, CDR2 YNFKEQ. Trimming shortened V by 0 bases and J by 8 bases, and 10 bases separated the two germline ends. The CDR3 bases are TGTGCCAGCAGCCAAGATGCCAGCTCCGAAAAACTGTTTTTT. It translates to CASSQDASSEKLFF.

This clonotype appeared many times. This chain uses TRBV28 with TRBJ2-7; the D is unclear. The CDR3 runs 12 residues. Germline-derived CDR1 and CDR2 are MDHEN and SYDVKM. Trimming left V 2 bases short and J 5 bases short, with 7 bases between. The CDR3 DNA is TGTGCCAGCAGTTTAAGGTACCACGAGCAGTACTTC. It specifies CASSLRYHEQYF.

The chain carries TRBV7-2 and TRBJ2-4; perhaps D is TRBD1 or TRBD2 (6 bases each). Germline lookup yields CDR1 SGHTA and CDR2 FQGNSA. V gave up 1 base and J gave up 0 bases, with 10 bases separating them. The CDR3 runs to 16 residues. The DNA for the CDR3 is TGTGCCAGCAGCTTAGGGGGGGCACAAGCCAAAAACATTCAGTACTTC. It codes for CASSLGGAQAKNIQYF.

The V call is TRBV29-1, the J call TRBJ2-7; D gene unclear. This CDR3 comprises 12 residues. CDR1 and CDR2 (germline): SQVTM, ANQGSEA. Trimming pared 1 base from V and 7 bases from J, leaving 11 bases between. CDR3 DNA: TGCAGCGTTGAAGGAAATGGGCCAGAGCAGTACTTC. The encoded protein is CSVEGNGPEQYF.

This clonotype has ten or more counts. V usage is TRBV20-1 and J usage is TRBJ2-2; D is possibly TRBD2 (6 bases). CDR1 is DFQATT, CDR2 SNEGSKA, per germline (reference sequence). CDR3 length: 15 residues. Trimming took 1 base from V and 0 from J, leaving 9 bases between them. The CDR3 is CSARGLATNTGELFF. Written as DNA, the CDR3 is TGCAGTGCTAGAGGGCTAGCGACGAACACCGGGGAGCTGTTTTTT.

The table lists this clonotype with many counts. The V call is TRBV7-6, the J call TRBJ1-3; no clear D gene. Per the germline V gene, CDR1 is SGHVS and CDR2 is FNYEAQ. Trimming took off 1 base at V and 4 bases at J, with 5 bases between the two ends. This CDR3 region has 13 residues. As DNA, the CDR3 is TGTGCCAGCAGCTTAGATGCCGGAAACACCATATATTTT. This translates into CASSLDAGNTIYF.

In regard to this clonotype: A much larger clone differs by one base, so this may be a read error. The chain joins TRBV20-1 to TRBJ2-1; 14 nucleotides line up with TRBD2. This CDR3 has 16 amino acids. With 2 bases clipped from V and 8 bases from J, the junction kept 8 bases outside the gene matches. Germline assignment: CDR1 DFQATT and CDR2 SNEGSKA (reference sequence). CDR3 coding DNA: TGCAGTGCTAGAAACCCCAGGACTAGCGGGGGGTATGAGCAGTTCTTC. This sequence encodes CSARNPRTSGGYEQFF.

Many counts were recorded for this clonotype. CDR3 in amino acids: CASSRGQGRLTEAFF. The CDR3, as DNA: TGCGCCAGCAGCCGGGGACAGGGCCGTCTCACTGAAGCTTTCTTT. The rearrangement uses TRBV5-1 and TRBJ1-1; TRBD1 agrees at 9 bases. The CDR3 consists of 15 residues. The V segment lost 4 bases and the J segment 4 bases; nucleotides outside the gene matches: 8. Per the germline V gene, CDR1 is SGHRS and CDR2 is YFSETQ.